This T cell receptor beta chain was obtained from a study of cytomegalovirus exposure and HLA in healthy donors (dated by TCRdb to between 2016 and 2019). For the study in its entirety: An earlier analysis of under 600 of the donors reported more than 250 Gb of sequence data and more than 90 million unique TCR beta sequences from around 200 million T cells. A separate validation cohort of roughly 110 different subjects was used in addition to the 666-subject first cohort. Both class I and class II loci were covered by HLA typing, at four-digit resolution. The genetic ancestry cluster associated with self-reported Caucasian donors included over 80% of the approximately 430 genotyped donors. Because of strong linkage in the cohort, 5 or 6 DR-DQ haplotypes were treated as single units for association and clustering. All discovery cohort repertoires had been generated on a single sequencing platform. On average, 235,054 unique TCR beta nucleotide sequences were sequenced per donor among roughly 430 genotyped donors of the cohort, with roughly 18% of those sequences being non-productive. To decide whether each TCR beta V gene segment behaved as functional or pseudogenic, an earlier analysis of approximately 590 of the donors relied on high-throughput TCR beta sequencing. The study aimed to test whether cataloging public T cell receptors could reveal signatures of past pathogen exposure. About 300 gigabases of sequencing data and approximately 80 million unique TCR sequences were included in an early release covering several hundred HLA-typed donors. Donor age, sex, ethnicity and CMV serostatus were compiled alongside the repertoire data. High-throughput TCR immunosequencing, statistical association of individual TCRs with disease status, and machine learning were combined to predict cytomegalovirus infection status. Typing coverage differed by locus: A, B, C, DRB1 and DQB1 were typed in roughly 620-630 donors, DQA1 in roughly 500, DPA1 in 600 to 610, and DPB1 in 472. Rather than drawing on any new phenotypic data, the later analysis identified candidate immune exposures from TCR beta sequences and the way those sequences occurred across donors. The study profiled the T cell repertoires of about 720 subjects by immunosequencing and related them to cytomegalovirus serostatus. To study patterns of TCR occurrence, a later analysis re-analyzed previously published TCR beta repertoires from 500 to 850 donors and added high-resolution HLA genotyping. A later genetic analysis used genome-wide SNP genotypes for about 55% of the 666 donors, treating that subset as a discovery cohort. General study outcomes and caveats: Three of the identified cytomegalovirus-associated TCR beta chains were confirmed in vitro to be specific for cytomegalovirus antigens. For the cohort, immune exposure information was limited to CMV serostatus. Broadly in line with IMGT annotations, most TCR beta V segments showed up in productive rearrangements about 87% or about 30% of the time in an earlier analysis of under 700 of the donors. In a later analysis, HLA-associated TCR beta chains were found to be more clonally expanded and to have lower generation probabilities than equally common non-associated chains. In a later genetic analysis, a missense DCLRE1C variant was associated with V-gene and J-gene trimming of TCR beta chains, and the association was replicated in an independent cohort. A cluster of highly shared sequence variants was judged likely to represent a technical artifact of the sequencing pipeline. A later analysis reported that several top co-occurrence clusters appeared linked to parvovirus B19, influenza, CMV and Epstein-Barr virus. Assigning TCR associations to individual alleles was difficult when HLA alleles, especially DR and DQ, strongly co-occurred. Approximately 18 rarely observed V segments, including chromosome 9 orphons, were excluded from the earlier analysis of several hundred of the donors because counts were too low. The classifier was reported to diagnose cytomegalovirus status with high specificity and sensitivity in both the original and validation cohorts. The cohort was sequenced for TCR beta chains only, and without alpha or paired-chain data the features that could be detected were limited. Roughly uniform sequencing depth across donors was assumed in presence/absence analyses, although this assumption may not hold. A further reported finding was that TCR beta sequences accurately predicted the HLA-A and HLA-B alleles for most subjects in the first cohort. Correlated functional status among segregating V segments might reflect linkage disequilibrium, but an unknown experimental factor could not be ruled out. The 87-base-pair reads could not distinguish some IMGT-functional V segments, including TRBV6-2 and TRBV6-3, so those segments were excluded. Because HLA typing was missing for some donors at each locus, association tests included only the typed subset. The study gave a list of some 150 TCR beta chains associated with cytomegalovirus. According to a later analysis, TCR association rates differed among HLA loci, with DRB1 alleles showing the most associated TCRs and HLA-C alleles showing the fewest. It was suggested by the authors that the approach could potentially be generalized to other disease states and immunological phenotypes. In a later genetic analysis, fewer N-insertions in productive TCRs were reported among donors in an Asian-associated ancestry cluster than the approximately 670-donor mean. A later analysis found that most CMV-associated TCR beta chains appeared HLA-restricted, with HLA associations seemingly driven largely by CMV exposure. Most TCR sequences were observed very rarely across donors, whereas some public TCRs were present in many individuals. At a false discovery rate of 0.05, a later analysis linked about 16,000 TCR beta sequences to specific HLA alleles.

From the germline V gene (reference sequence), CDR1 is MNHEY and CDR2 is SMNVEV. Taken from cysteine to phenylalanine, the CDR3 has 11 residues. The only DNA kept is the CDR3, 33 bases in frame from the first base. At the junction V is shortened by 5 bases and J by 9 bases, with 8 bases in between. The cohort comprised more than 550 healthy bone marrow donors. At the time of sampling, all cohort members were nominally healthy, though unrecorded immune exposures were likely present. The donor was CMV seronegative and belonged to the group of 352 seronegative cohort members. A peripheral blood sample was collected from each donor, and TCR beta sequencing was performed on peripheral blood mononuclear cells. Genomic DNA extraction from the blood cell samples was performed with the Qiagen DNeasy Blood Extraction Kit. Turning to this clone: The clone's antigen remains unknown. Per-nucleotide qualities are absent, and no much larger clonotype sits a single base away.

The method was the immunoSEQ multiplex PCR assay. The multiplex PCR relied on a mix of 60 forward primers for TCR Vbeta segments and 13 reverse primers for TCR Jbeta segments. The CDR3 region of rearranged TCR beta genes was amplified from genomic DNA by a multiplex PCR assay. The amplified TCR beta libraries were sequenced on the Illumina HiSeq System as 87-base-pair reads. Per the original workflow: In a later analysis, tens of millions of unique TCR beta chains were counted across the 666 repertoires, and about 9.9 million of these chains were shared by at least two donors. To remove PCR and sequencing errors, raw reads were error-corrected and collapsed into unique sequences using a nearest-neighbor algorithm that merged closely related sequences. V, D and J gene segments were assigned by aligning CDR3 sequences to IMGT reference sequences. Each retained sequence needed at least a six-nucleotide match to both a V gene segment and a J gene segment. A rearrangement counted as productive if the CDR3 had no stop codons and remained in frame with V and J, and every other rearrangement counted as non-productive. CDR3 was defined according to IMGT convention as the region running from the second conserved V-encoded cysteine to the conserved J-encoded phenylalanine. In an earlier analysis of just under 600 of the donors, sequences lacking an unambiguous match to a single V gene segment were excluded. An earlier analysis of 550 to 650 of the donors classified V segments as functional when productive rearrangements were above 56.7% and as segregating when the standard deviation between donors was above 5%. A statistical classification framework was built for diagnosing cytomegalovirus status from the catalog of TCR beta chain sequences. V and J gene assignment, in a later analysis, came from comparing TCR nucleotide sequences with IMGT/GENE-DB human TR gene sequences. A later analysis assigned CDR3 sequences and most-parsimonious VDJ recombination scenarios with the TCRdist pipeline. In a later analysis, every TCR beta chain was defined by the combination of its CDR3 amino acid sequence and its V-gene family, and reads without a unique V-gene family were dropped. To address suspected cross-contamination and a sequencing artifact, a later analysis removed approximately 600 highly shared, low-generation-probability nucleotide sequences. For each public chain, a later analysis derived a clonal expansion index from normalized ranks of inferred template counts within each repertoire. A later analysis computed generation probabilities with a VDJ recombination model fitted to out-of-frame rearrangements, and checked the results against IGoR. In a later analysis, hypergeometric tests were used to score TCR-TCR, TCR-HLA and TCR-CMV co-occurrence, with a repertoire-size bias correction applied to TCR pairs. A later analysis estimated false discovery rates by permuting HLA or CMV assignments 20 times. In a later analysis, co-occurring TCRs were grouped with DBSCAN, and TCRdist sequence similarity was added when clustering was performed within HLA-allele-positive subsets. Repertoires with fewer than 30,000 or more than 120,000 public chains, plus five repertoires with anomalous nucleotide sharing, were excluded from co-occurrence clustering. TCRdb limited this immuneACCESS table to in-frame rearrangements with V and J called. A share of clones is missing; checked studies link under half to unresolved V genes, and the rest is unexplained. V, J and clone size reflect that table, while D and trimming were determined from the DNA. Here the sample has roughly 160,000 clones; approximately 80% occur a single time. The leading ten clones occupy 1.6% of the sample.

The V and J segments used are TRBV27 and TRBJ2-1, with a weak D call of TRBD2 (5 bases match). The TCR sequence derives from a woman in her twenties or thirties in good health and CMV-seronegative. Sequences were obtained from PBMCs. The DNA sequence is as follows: TGTGCCAGCAGTGGGAGTGGTGAGCAGTTCTTC. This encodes CASSGSGEQFF.